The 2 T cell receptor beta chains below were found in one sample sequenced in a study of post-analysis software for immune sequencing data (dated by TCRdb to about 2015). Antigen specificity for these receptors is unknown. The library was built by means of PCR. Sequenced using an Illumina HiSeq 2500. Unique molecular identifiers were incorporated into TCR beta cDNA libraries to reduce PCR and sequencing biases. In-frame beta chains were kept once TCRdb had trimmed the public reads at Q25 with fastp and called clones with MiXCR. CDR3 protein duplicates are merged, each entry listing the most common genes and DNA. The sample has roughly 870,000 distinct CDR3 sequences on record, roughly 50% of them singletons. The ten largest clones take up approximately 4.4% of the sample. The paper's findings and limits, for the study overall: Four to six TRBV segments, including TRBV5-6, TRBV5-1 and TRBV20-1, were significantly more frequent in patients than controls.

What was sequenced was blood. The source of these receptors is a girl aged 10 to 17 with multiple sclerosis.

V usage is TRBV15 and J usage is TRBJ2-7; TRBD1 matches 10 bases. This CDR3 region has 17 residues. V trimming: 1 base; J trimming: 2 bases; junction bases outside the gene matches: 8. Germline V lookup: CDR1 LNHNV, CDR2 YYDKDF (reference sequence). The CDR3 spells CATSRVETGGNAYEQYF. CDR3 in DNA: TGTGCCACCAGCAGAGTGGAGACAGGGGGCAACGCCTACGAGCAGTACTTC.

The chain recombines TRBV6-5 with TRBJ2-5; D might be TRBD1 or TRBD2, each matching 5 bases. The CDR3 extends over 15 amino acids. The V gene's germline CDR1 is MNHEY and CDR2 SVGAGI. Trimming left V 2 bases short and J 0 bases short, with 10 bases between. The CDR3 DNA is TGTGCCAGCAGTTACGGGGGTGTATACCAAGAGACCCAGTACTTC. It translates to CASSYGGVYQETQYF.